This is a list of T cell receptor beta chains from one sample in a study of T cell responses to AZD1222 COVID-19 vaccine. TCRdb's table, derived via immunoSEQ multiplex PCR, lists solely in-frame clones and lacks some. In the table there are more than 25,000 clones, 75% to 90% of which are singletons. The source was peripheral blood, collected on day 0 of AZD1222 vaccination. Receptors originate from an adult in good health. CDR3s include the opening cysteine and the closing phenylalanine or tryptophan. Fields, in order: V gene, D gene, J gene, clone size, CDR3 protein, CDR3 DNA. A D gene is named only where the DNA matches it firmly. Some rows have no size entry. The others give once, few or many, or a class for an expanded clone.

>TRBV5-5|NA|TRBJ2-7|NA
CASSQIYEQYF
TGTGCCAGCAGCCAAATCTACGAGCAGTACTTC
>TRBV30|NA|TRBJ2-1|NA
CAWSWGQGNEQFF
TGTGCCTGGAGTTGGGGGCAAGGCAATGAGCAGTTCTTC
>TRBV9|NA|TRBJ2-3|once
CASSVDLGGGSDTQYF
TGTGCCAGCAGCGTAGATCTGGGTGGAGGCTCAGATACGCAGTATTTT
>TRBV2|NA|TRBJ1-4|NA
CASSPAYRAKLFF
TGTGCCAGCTCGCCTGCCTACAGGGCTAAACTGTTTTTT
>TRBV7-9|TRBD1|TRBJ1-5|NA
CASSLGDRDNQPQHF
TGTGCCAGCAGCTTAGGGGACAGGGACAATCAGCCCCAGCATTTT
>TRBV2|NA|TRBJ1-6|few
CASSSANSPLHF
TGTGCCAGCAGTTCAGCTAATTCACCCCTCCACTTT
>TRBV7-2|NA|TRBJ1-6|NA
CASTESSPSHSPLHF
TGTGCCAGCACTGAATCCTCCCCGTCGCATTCACCCCTCCACTTT
>TRBV28|NA|TRBJ2-6|few
CASQKLEGSGANVLTF
TGTGCCAGCCAAAAGCTAGAGGGATCTGGGGCCAACGTCCTGACTTTC
>TRBV10-3|NA|TRBJ1-2|NA
CAISPTGFGGYTF
TGTGCCATCAGTCCCACAGGGTTTGGAGGCTACACCTTC
>TRBV18|TRBD1|TRBJ2-7|NA
CASSPPGQGPYEQYF
TGTGCCAGCTCACCACCGGGACAGGGACCATACGAGCAGTACTTC
>TRBV7-9|TRBD1|TRBJ1-1|NA
CASSLTGGNTEAFF
TGTGCCAGCAGCTTAACAGGGGGTAACACTGAAGCTTTCTTT
>TRBV2|TRBD2|TRBJ2-1|NA
CASKLAENNEQFF
TGTGCCAGCAAACTAGCGGAGAACAATGAGCAGTTCTTC
>TRBV10-3|TRBD1|TRBJ1-2|NA
CAITGTGYGYTF
TGTGCCATAACCGGGACAGGATATGGCTACACCTTC
>TRBV7-9|NA|TRBJ1-3|NA
CASSSRAYTIYF
TGTGCCAGCAGCTCGAGGGCGTACACCATATATTTT
>TRBV27|NA|TRBJ2-3|NA
CASSLDLPGTQYF
TGTGCCAGCAGTTTGGACTTACCCGGAACGCAGTATTTT
>TRBV18|NA|TRBJ1-2|NA
CASSPALAGVAYGYTF
TGTGCCAGCTCACCTGCTCTAGCAGGGGTGGCCTATGGCTACACCTTC
>TRBV27|TRBD1|TRBJ2-7|NA
CASSLDGTGFYEQYF
TGTGCCAGCAGTTTGGACGGGACAGGTTTCTACGAGCAGTACTTC
>TRBV5-1|NA|TRBJ1-1|once
CASSFDPATEAFF
TGCGCCAGCAGCTTTGACCCAGCCACTGAAGCTTTCTTT
>TRBV19|NA|TRBJ1-5|NA
CASSMGGVANQPQHF
TGTGCCAGTAGTATGGGCGGGGTGGCAAATCAGCCCCAGCATTTT
>TRBV7-2|NA|TRBJ2-7|NA
CASSERRDLAYEQYF
TGTGCCAGCAGCGAACGCAGGGACCTTGCCTACGAGCAGTACTTC
>TRBV27|NA|TRBJ1-2|NA
CASSLTETSGYGYTF
TGTGCCAGCAGTCTGACCGAGACTTCGGGCTATGGCTACACCTTC
>TRBV5-4|NA|TRBJ2-7|NA
CASSLKKALSYEQYF
TGTGCCAGCAGCTTGAAAAAGGCCCTCTCCTACGAGCAGTACTTC
>TRBV6-5|NA|TRBJ2-7|NA
CASSPRVNTYEQYF
TGTGCCAGCAGCCCCAGGGTGAATACCTACGAGCAGTACTTC